These 17 T cell receptor beta chains share one sample of origin, sequenced in a study of T cells after yellow fever vaccination. TCRdb analysed the 5' RACE reads with MiXCR anew, one entry per CDR3 protein. Of a few hundred thousand distinct CDR3 sequences in the sample, 2.5% to 3.5% were seen once. Sequenced material: CD4+ T cells sorted from PBMCs, taken 10 days after the yellow fever booster vaccination. Source of these receptors: a man aged 18 to 30 who received the YFV17D yellow fever vaccine.

This clonotype was picked up a small number of times. The gene calls are TRBV6-2 or TRBV6-3 and TRBJ2-7, with TRBD1 identical over 7 bases. V shed 2 bases and J 5 bases; nucleotides not matched to a gene: 6. The CDR3 consists of 14 residues. Germline assignment: CDR1 MNHEY and CDR2 SVGEGT. The CDR3 protein is CASSYRGPEDEQYV. The CDR3, as DNA: TGTGCCAGCAGTTACAGGGGGCCCGAGGACGAGCAGTACGTC.

This clonotype was detected ten times or more. The rearrangement uses TRBV27 and TRBJ1-6; D is ambiguous. The CDR3 is made up of 13 amino acids. Deletions cut 8 bases from V and 8 bases from J, with 13 bases between. Germline values: CDR1 MNHEY, CDR2 SMNVEV (reference sequence). CDR3 nucleotides: TGTGCCAGCGGCCGTAATGGGGATTCACCCCTCCACTTT. The encoded protein is CASGRNGDSPLHF.

This clonotype was recorded many times. The chain employs TRBV5-6 and TRBJ2-3, with a possible D match to TRBD1 (5 bases). Trimming took 4 bases from V and 1 from J, leaving 16 bases between them. The germline gives CDR1 SGHDT, CDR2 YYEEEE. The CDR3 is made up of 16 amino acids. In DNA form, the CDR3 reads TGTGCCAGCAGCCCTCAGATGAGCAGGGGCACAGATACGCAGTATTTT. It encodes CASSPQMSRGTDTQYF. The full variable domain, with the rest looked up from reference TRBV5-6 and TRBJ2-3, is DAGVTQSPTHLIKTRGQQVTLRCSPKSGHDTVSWYQQALGQGPQFIFQYYEEEERQRGNFPDRFSGHQFPNYSSELNVNALLLGDSALYLCASSPQMSRGTDTQYFGPGTRLTVL.

This clonotype has at least ten counts. This chain uses TRBV7-3 with TRBJ1-1, with D possibly being TRBD1 (5 bases). Trimming took 4 bases from V and 4 from J, leaving 10 bases between them. CDR1 and CDR2 from the germline V gene are SGHTA and FQGTGA. CDR3 length: 13 residues. The CDR3 DNA reads as TGTGCCAGCAGCTCAGGGTGGGGCACTGAAGCTTTCTTT. Amino acids: CASSSGWGTEAFF.

This chain links TRBV20-1 with TRBJ2-3; TRBD2 agrees at 13 bases. This CDR3 contains 17 residues. The V and J ends lost 0 bases and 2 bases, in that order; junction bases with no gene match: 5. Germline V gene sequence: CDR1 DFQATT, CDR2 SNEGSKA (reference sequence). The CDR3 region is CSARDPGTSGNTDTQYF. CDR3 sequence (DNA): TGCAGTGCTAGAGATCCCGGGACTAGCGGGAACACAGATACGCAGTATTTT.

This chain uses TRBV12-3 or TRBV12-4 with TRBJ1-2, with D unclear. With 3 bases removed from V and 8 bases from J, the gap between germline ends came to 7 bases. This CDR3 spans 11 amino acids. DNA of the CDR3: TGTGCCAGCAGTTTCGGATCCGGCTACACCTTC. It specifies CASSFGSGYTF.

This clonotype was counted ten times or more. The V and J genes are TRBV5-6 and TRBJ2-1; D not certain. CDR1 and CDR2 from the germline V gene are SGHDT and YYEEEE. This CDR3 region has 11 residues. The V end was cut by 1 base, the J end by 9 bases, with 5 bases between. The CDR3 region is CASSLYGEQFF. CDR3 DNA sequence: TGTGCCAGCAGCTTGTATGGTGAGCAGTTCTTC.

This clonotype was found many times. The chain has TRBV4-2 and TRBJ2-1, with TRBD2 identical over 9 bases. J lost 3 bases, V lost 0 bases, and 3 bases had no gene match. The germline V gene has CDR1 LGHNA and CDR2 YNFKEQ. The CDR3 runs to 16 residues. The CDR3 reads CASSQEGAGGYNEQFF. The CDR3, as DNA: TGTGCCAGCAGCCAAGAGGGAGCGGGGGGCTACAATGAGCAGTTCTTC.

This clonotype was counted a few times. The chain has TRBV9 and TRBJ2-5; D may be TRBD2 (7 bases). Germline V gives CDR1 SGDLS, CDR2 YYNGEE. The V and J ends lost 4 bases and 4 bases respectively, with 14 bases between them. The CDR3 totals 14 residues. The CDR3 DNA reads as TGTGCCAGCAGCCCCGGGGGGCGCTCAGAGACCCAGTACTTC. It yields the protein CASSPGGRSETQYF.

This clonotype was detected ten times or more. The CDR3 sequence: CASSPQVYSGNTIYF. In DNA, the CDR3 is TGTGCCAGCTCACCTCAAGTCTACTCTGGAAACACCATATATTTT. The V and J genes are TRBV18 and TRBJ1-3; no clear D. V shed 3 bases and J shed 0 bases, with 9 bases lying between them. The CDR3 runs to 15 residues. The germline gives CDR1 KGHSH, CDR2 LQKENI.

This clonotype was recorded many times. This chain links TRBV5-1 with TRBJ2-1; a possible D gene is TRBD1 (6 bases). The CDR3 is 15 residues long. Germline V gives CDR1 SGHRS, CDR2 YFSETQ. The germline V and J ends were trimmed by 0 bases and 7 bases, with 14 bases remaining between them. CDR3 bases: TGCGCCAGCAGCTTGGCCCTCGACAGGCCGAATGAGCAGTTCTTC. Encoded protein: CASSLALDRPNEQFF.

This clonotype showed up many times. The chain combines TRBV18 with TRBJ2-2; TRBD1 matches at 8 bases. V trimming: 8 bases; J trimming: 1 base; junction bases outside the gene matches: 6. CDR1 and CDR2 (germline): KGHSH, LQKENI. CDR3 length: 15 residues. CDR3 sequence reads: CASPSDRENTGELFF. The CDR3 DNA reads as TGTGCCAGCCCTTCGGACAGGGAGAACACCGGGGAGCTGTTTTTT.

This chain connects TRBV7-6 to TRBJ2-2; the D is unclear. The germline V gene has CDR1 SGHVS and CDR2 FNYEAQ. V lost 5 bases, J lost 5 bases, and 6 bases lay in between. This CDR3 contains 12 residues. The CDR3 sequence: CASSPPTGELFF. Written as DNA, the CDR3 is TGTGCCAGCAGCCCCCCAACCGGGGAGCTGTTTTTT.

This chain links TRBV20-1 with TRBJ1-1, with a possible D match to TRBD1 (6 bases). V was shortened by 6 bases and J by 3 bases, with 23 bases between the two germline ends. The CDR3 sequence is 16 residues long. Per germline, CDR1 DFQATT and CDR2 SNEGSKA (reference sequence). Here the CDR3 DNA reads TGCAGTGCAGCCCCAGGAGGGGGTTGGGGGGACACTGAAGCTTTCTTT. Encoded protein: CSAAPGGGWGDTEAFF.

The chain is built from TRBV7-9 and TRBJ1-1; no clear D. The CDR3 is made up of 13 amino acids. The V gene lost 0 bases and the J gene lost 6 bases, with 8 bases spanning the gap. Germline V CDR1 and CDR2: SEHNR, FQNEAQ (reference sequence). The CDR3 region is CASSLAGGSEAFF. The CDR3 DNA reads as TGTGCCAGCAGCTTAGCAGGTGGTTCTGAAGCTTTCTTT.

V gene TRBV20-1 combines with J gene TRBJ2-5; 8 bases match TRBD2. Trimming removed 0 bases from V and 4 bases from J; junction bases left unmatched: 4. CDR1 DFQATT and CDR2 SNEGSKA come from the germline V gene (reference sequence). The CDR3 has 14 residues. CDR3 nucleotide sequence: TGCAGTGCTAGAGATCCAACTAGCGGAGAGACCCAGTACTTC. It is translated as CSARDPTSGETQYF.

This clonotype was found many times. This chain joins TRBV11-2 and TRBJ2-1; 8 positions agree with TRBD2. Losses at the gene ends were 4 bases for V and 3 bases for J; bases not matched to a gene: 8. Looked up from germline, CDR1 is SGHAT and CDR2 is FQNNGV. This CDR3 is 16 amino acids long. In DNA form, the CDR3 reads TGTGCCAGCAGCTCCGTGTGGAGCGGGGGCTACAATGAGCAGTTCTTC. Its protein is CASSSVWSGGYNEQFF.